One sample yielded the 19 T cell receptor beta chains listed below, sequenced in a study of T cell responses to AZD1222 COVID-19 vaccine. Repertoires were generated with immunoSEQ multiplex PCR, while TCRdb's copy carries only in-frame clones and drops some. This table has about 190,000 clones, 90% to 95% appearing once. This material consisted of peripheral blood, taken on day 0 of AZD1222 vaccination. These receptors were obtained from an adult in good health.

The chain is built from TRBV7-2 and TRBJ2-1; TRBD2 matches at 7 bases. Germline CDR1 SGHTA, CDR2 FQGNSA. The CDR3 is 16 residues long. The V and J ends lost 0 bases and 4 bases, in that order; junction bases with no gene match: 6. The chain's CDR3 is CASSLALGGGYNEQFF. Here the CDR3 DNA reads TGTGCCAGCAGCTTAGCATTGGGGGGAGGGTACAATGAGCAGTTCTTC.

CDR3 coding DNA: TGTGCCTGGGCGAGAAATGGCTACACCTTC. This sequence encodes CAWARNGYTF. The chain carries TRBV30 and TRBJ1-2, with D hard to call. The length of the CDR3 is 10 residues. Trimming cost V 5 bases and J 6 bases, with 7 bases left between them. Germline CDR1 GTSNPN, CDR2 SVGIG (reference sequence).

The CDR3 DNA sequence: TGTGCCAGCAGTCCACCGACAGTTTTTAATGAAAAACTGTTTTTT. Translation: CASSPPTVFNEKLFF. The J gene is TRBJ1-4, the V gene TRBV28; D is perhaps TRBD1 (5 bases). The V end lost 5 bases, the J end lost 4 bases, and 14 bases lay between the germline ends. Germline assignment: CDR1 MDHEN and CDR2 SYDVKM. The CDR3 has 15 residues.

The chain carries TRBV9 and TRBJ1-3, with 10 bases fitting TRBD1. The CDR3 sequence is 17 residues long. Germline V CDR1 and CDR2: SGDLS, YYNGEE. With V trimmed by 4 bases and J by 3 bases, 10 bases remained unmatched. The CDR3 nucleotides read TGTGCCAGCAGCCCGAGGACAGGGGGTGTAGTTGGAAACACCATATATTTT. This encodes CASSPRTGGVVGNTIYF.

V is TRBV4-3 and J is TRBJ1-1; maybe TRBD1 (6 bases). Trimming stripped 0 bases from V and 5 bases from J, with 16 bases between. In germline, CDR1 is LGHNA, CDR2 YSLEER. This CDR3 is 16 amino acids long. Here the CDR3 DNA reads TGCGCCAGCAGCCAAGATGTAACAGGGAAATTAACTGAAGCTTTCTTT. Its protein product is CASSQDVTGKLTEAFF.

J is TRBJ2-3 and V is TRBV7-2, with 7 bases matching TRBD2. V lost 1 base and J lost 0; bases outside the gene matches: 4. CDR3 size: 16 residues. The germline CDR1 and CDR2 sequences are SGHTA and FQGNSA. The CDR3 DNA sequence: TGTGCCAGCAGCTTAGTCGCGGGAGTGAGCACAGATACGCAGTATTTT. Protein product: CASSLVAGVSTDTQYF. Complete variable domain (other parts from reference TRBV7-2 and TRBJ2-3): GAGVSQSPSNKVTEKGKDVELRCDPISGHTALYWYRQSLGQGLEFLIYFQGNSAPDKSGLPSDRFSAERTGGSVSTLTIQRTQQEDSAVYLCASSLVAGVSTDTQYFGPGTRLTVL.

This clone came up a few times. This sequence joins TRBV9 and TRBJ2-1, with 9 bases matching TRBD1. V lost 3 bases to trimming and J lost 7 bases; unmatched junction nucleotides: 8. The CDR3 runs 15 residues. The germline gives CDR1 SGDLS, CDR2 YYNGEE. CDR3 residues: CASSAQGAGVNEQFF. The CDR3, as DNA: TGTGCCAGCAGCGCACAGGGGGCCGGTGTAAATGAGCAGTTCTTC.

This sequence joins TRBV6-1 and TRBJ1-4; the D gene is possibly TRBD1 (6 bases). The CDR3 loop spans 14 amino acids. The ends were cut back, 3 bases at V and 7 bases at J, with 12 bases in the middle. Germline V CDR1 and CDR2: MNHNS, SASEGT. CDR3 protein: CASSDQGRAEKLFF. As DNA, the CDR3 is TGTGCCAGCAGTGATCAGGGGCGGGCTGAAAAACTGTTTTTT.

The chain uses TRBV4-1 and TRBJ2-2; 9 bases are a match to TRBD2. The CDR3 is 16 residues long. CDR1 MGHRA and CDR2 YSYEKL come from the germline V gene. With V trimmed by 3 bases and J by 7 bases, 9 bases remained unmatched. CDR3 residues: CASSHPGTSSHGELFF. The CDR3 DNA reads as TGCGCCAGCAGCCACCCCGGGACTAGCTCCCACGGGGAGCTGTTTTTT.

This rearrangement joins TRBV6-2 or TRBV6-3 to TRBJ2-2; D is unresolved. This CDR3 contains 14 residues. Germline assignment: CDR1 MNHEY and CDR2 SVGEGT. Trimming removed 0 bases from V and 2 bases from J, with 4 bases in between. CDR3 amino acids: CASSYSINTGELFF. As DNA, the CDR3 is TGTGCCAGCAGTTACTCGATCAACACCGGGGAGCTGTTTTTT.

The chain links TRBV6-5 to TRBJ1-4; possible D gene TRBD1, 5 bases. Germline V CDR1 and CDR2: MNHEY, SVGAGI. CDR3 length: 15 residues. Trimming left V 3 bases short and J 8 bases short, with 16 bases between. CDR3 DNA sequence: TGTGCCAGCAGTTATGGACCGGGGGGGGACGAAAAACTGTTTTTT. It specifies CASSYGPGGDEKLFF.

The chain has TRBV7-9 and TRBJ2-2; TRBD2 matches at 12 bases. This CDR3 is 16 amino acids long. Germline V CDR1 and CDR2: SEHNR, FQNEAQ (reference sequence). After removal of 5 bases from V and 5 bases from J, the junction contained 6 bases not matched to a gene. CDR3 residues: CASSPGLAGRTGELFF. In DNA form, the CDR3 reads TGTGCCAGCAGCCCTGGACTAGCGGGAAGAACCGGGGAGCTGTTTTTT.

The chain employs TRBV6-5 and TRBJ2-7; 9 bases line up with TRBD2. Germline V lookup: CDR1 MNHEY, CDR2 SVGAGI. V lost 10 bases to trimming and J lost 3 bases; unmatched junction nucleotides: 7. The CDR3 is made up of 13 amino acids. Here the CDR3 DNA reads TGTGCCACCAGCGGGAGGCTCCTCTACGAGCAGTACTTC. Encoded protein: CATSGRLLYEQYF.

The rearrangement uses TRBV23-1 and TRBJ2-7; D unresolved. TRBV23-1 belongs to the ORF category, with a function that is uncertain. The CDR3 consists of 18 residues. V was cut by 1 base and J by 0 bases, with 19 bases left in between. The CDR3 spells CASSQFGPPGQNSYEQYF. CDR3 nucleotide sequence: TGCGCCAGCAGTCAATTTGGACCCCCGGGTCAGAACTCCTACGAGCAGTACTTC.

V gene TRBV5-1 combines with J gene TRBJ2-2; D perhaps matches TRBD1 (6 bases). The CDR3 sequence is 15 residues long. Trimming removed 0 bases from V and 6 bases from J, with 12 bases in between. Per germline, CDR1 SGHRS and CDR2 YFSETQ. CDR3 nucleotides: TGCGCCAGCAGCTTGGTAAACAGGGACGCCGGGGAGCTGTTTTTT. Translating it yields CASSLVNRDAGELFF. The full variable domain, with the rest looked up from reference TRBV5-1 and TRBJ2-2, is KAGVTQTPRYLIKTRGQQVTLSCSPISGHRSVSWYQQTPGQGLQFLFEYFSETQRNKGNFPGRFSGRQFSNSRSEMNVSTLELGDSALYLCASSLVNRDAGELFFGEGSRLTVL.

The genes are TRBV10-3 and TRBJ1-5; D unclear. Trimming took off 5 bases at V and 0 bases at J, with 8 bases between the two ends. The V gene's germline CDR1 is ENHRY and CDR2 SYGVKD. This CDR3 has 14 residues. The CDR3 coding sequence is TGTGCCATCAGTCGTGACATTAGCAATCAGCCCCAGCATTTT. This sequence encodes CAISRDISNQPQHF.

CDR3 nucleotide sequence: TGTGCCAGCAGCCTCGCAGGAGGGCGCAGAGACGAGCAGTACTTC. Its protein is CASSLAGGRRDEQYF. This chain uses TRBV3-1 (or the pseudogene TRBV3-2) with TRBJ2-7, with D possibly being TRBD2 (6 bases). The germline V gene has CDR1 LGHDT and CDR2 YNNKEL (reference sequence). This CDR3 has 15 residues. Trimming left V 4 bases short and J 5 bases short, with 18 bases between.

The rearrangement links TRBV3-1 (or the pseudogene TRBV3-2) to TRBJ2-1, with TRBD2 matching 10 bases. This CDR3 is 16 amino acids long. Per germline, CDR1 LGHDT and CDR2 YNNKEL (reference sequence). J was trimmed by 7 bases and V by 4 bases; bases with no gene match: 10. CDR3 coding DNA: TGTGCCAGCAGCCGGCAACTTCTAGCGGGGGTGAATGAGCAGTTCTTC. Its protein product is CASSRQLLAGVNEQFF.

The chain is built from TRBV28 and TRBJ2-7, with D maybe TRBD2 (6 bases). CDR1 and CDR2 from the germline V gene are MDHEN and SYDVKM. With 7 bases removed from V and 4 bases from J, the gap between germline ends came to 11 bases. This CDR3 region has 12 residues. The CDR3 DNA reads TGTGCCAGCATCGGGACTGTTTACGAGCAGTACTTC. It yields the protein CASIGTVYEQYF. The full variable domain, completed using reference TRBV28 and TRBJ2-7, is DVKVTQSSRYLVKRTGEKVFLECVQDMDHENMFWYRQDPGLGLRLIYFSYDVKMKEKGDIPEGYSVSREKKERFSLILESASTNQTSMYLCASIGTVYEQYFGPGTRLTVT.